Following are 30 T cell receptor beta chains from one sample sequenced in a study of OX40 agonist ivuxolimab in advanced cancers. Repertoires were generated with immunoSEQ multiplex PCR, while TCRdb's copy carries only in-frame clones and drops some. Of 15,000 to 20,000 clones in the sample, under 85% were seen once. The input for sequencing was CD4+ or CD8+ T cells sorted from blood, taken in a trial of the OX40 agonist ivuxolimab. Receptors originate from an adult with an advanced solid tumor such as melanoma, head and neck, liver or kidney cancer.

The chain joins TRBV13 to TRBJ2-2; D is undetermined. Between the trimmed V and J ends, which lost 2 bases and 1 base, there was a span of 8 bases. Germline V gene sequence: CDR1 PRHDT, CDR2 FYEKMQ (reference sequence). The CDR3 length is 15 residues. This chain's CDR3 is CASSLYHGNTGELFF. Here the CDR3 DNA reads TGTGCCAGCAGCTTATATCACGGGAACACCGGGGAGCTGTTTTTT.

V and J are TRBV7-9 and TRBJ2-1; 7 bases agree with TRBD2. This CDR3 region has 14 residues. Germline V gene sequence: CDR1 SEHNR, CDR2 FQNEAQ (reference sequence). Unmatched junction bases numbered 9, after V lost 5 bases and J lost 8 bases. The CDR3 DNA reads TGTGCCAGCAGCCCTACTGGCGGGAGAGATGAGCAGTTCTTC. Amino acids: CASSPTGGRDEQFF.

This clone was seen only once. The chain uses TRBV4-1 and TRBJ1-2; D is ambiguous. V was pared by 6 bases and J by 2 bases, with 13 bases between. CDR1 and CDR2 (germline): MGHRA, YSYEKL. The CDR3 covers 14 residues. The CDR3 DNA is TGCGCCAGCAGTGACTGGCAGGCGAACTATGGCTACACCTTC. It encodes CASSDWQANYGYTF.

This clone occurred a few times. The chain combines TRBV7-8 with TRBJ2-7; TRBD1 agrees at 7 bases. The junction had 8 bases not matched to a gene; V was cut back by 6 bases and J by 0 bases. From germline, CDR1 is SGHVS and CDR2 FQNEAQ. The CDR3 extends over 15 amino acids. CDR3 sequence: CASSLQGSSSYEQYF. CDR3 DNA sequence: TGTGCCAGCAGTCTACAGGGGTCGAGCTCCTACGAGCAGTACTTC.

The chain recombines TRBV28 with TRBJ2-2; D tentatively fits TRBD1 or TRBD2 (6 bases each). The CDR3 contains 14 residues. The V end was cut by 2 bases, the J end by 6 bases, with 10 bases between. The V gene's germline CDR1 is MDHEN and CDR2 SYDVKM. CDR3 bases: TGTGCCAGCAGTTTACGGGGGCTTGCCGGGGAGCTGTTTTTT. This translates into CASSLRGLAGELFF.

The CDR3 loop is CASATEFPDTGELFF. Written as DNA, the CDR3 is TGTGCTAGTGCCACAGAGTTCCCAGACACCGGGGAGCTGTTTTTT. The chain uses TRBV12-5 and TRBJ2-2; D call uncertain. V gave up 7 bases and J gave up 3 bases, with 15 bases separating them. CDR3 length: 15 residues. From germline, CDR1 is LGHNT and CDR2 FRNRAP.

V gene TRBV9 combines with J gene TRBJ2-3, with 10 bases lining up with TRBD2. Losses at the gene ends were 5 bases for V and 6 bases for J; bases not matched to a gene: 6. There are 14 residues in the CDR3. Germline V lookup: CDR1 SGDLS, CDR2 YYNGEE. This CDR3 is CASSYSGRKDTQYF. The CDR3 region has the DNA TGTGCCAGCAGTTATAGCGGGAGGAAGGATACGCAGTATTTT.

The gene calls are TRBV6-5 and TRBJ2-3, with a weak D call TRBD2 (6 bases). This CDR3 is built from 14 residues. The V end was cut by 0 bases, the J end by 6 bases, with 10 bases between. The germline gives CDR1 MNHEY, CDR2 SVGAGI. Written as DNA, the CDR3 is TGTGCCAGCAGTTACTCCGGGAGAGTCGATACGCAGTATTTT. Its protein product is CASSYSGRVDTQYF.

This sequence joins TRBV14 and TRBJ1-1; 7 positions match TRBD1. The CDR3 is 15 amino acids. Germline CDR1 SGHDN, CDR2 FVKESK. The V and J ends lost 4 bases and 2 bases, in that order; junction bases with no gene match: 7. CDR3 loop: CASSPHRGFNTEAFF. CDR3 nucleotide sequence: TGTGCCAGCAGCCCACACAGGGGATTCAACACTGAAGCTTTCTTT.

This clone has only one observation. The chain joins TRBV6-5 to TRBJ2-7; D possibly corresponds to TRBD1 (6 bases). Trimming took off 4 bases at V and 0 bases at J, with 13 bases between the two ends. Germline V CDR1 and CDR2: MNHEY, SVGAGI. The CDR3 contains 15 residues. The CDR3 is CASSFREGHSYEQYF. As DNA, the CDR3 is TGTGCCAGCAGTTTTCGCGAGGGACACTCCTACGAGCAGTACTTC.

The CDR3 loop reads CASSSGREGYNSPLHF. CDR3 DNA sequence: TGTGCCAGCAGCTCCGGCCGCGAGGGCTATAATTCACCCCTCCACTTT. This sequence joins TRBV7-9 and TRBJ1-6, with D hard to call. V was clipped by 4 bases and J by 3 bases, with 13 bases between them. Germline V lookup: CDR1 SEHNR, CDR2 FQNEAQ (reference sequence). The CDR3 extends over 16 amino acids.

The V gene is TRBV27, the J gene TRBJ1-1; D unresolved. The CDR3 is made up of 13 amino acids. The ends were cut back, 3 bases at V and 0 bases at J, with 5 bases in the middle. Germline CDR1 and CDR2: MNHEY and SMNVEV (reference sequence). The CDR3 sequence is CASSLTLNTEAFF. The CDR3 coding sequence is TGTGCCAGCAGTTTGACTTTGAACACTGAAGCTTTCTTT.

The genes are TRBV28 and TRBJ2-5, with 9 bases matching TRBD1. The CDR3 sequence is 16 residues long. Germline V gene lookup returns CDR1 MDHEN and CDR2 SYDVKM. J gave up 1 base and V 5 bases, and 8 bases lay outside the gene matches. In DNA form, the CDR3 reads TGTGCCAGCAGTCCGTGGGACAGGGTTACCCAAGAGACCCAGTACTTC. As protein: CASSPWDRVTQETQYF. Full variable domain (remainder filled in from reference TRBV28 and TRBJ2-5): DVKVTQSSRYLVKRTGEKVFLECVQDMDHENMFWYRQDPGLGLRLIYFSYDVKMKEKGDIPEGYSVSREKKERFSLILESASTNQTSMYLCASSPWDRVTQETQYFGPGTRLLVL.

The chain couples TRBV7-9 to TRBJ2-1; D remains ambiguous. Per the germline V gene, CDR1 is SEHNR and CDR2 is FQNEAQ (reference sequence). V was clipped by 4 bases and J by 4 bases, with 23 bases between them. The CDR3 is made up of 18 amino acids. CDR3 region: CASSSHAEQHELYNEQFF. The CDR3 DNA follows: TGTGCCAGCAGCTCCCACGCGGAGCAACATGAGCTATACAATGAGCAGTTCTTC.

The V gene is TRBV30, the J gene TRBJ2-1; D is tentatively TRBD1 or TRBD2 (7 bases each). V lost 4 bases and J lost 15, with 13 bases in between. This CDR3 spans 10 amino acids. CDR1 and CDR2 (germline): GTSNPN, SVGIG (reference sequence). The CDR3 sequence: CAWTGGGRFF. The CDR3 region has the DNA TGTGCCTGGACAGGGGGGGGTCGGTTCTTC.

The V gene is TRBV29-1, the J gene TRBJ2-7, with 9 bases lining up with TRBD2. Germline CDR1 reads SQVTM; CDR2 reads ANQGSEA. CDR3 length: 13 residues. The V gene end was trimmed by 6 bases and the J gene end by 6 bases; junction bases not matched to a gene: 9. The CDR3 protein is CSVVLAGFGEQYF. The CDR3 nucleotides are TGCAGCGTCGTTCTAGCGGGATTTGGCGAGCAGTACTTC.

This clone was counted once. The V call is TRBV2, the J call TRBJ2-1; 7 bases agree with TRBD2. This CDR3 spans 13 amino acids. The junction had 6 bases not matched to a gene; V was cut back by 4 bases and J by 9 bases. Germline V lookup: CDR1 SNHLY, CDR2 FYNNEI. The DNA for the CDR3 is TGTGCCAGCAGTGTGGGGGTAGCGGGTGAGCAGTTCTTC. It yields the protein CASSVGVAGEQFF.

Relative to its sample, this clone is large. The V call is TRBV28, the J call TRBJ2-7; D unclear. Germline values: CDR1 MDHEN, CDR2 SYDVKM. With 3 bases removed from V and 7 bases from J, the gap between germline ends came to 10 bases. The CDR3 contains 12 residues. CDR3 coding DNA: TGTGCCAGCAGTTTTTGGTCCGGGGAGCAGTACTTC. Translation gives CASSFWSGEQYF.

The rearrangement links TRBV28 to TRBJ2-3; the match to TRBD2 covers 10 bases. V lost 3 bases to trimming and J lost 0 bases; unmatched junction nucleotides: 12. The CDR3 is made up of 19 amino acids. Per the germline V gene, CDR1 is MDHEN and CDR2 is SYDVKM. The CDR3 coding sequence is TGTGCCAGCAGTTTTGCTAGCGGGAGTTACGAACCTAGCACAGATACGCAGTATTTT. Residues: CASSFASGSYEPSTDTQYF.

This clone was recorded only once. The V gene is TRBV4-1, the J gene TRBJ2-7; D ambiguous. CDR3 length: 15 residues. Per the germline V gene, CDR1 is MGHRA and CDR2 is YSYEKL. Trimming stripped 3 bases from V and 2 bases from J, with 14 bases between. CDR3 sequence (DNA): TGCGCCAGCAGCCAGAAATGGCCTGCTCCCTACGAGCAGTACTTC. Protein product: CASSQKWPAPYEQYF.

The rearrangement joins TRBV7-8 to TRBJ2-3, with a weak D call TRBD2 (6 bases). The CDR3 spans 15 residues. Germline V lookup: CDR1 SGHVS, CDR2 FQNEAQ. The ends were cut back, 5 bases at V and 2 bases at J, with 14 bases in the middle. The CDR3 sequence is CASSVIAANTDTQYF. In DNA, the CDR3 is TGTGCCAGCAGCGTAATAGCGGCAAACACAGATACGCAGTATTTT.

The chain combines TRBV2 with TRBJ2-1; D gene ambiguous. Between the trimmed V and J ends, which lost 4 bases and 7 bases, there was a span of 11 bases. This CDR3 is built from 13 residues. From germline, CDR1 is SNHLY and CDR2 FYNNEI. CDR3 region: CASSGILGNEQFF. The CDR3 DNA reads TGTGCCAGCAGTGGCATTCTTGGGAATGAGCAGTTCTTC.

The J gene is TRBJ2-3, the V gene TRBV7-8; the match to TRBD1 covers 7 bases. Germline lookup yields CDR1 SGHVS and CDR2 FQNEAQ. The CDR3 covers 14 residues. Trimming cost V 5 bases and J 4 bases; bases outside gene matches: 6. Here the CDR3 DNA reads TGTGCCAGCAGCCGAGAGGGGGCCCCAGATACGCAGTATTTT. This gives the protein CASSREGAPDTQYF.

The rearrangement joins TRBV6-5 to TRBJ2-7, with no clear D. V lost 4 bases and J 6 bases, leaving 16 bases between the germline ends. CDR3 length: 14 residues. Germline values: CDR1 MNHEY, CDR2 SVGAGI. The CDR3 here is CASSSSGLNSEQYF. The CDR3 DNA is TGTGCCAGCAGTTCCTCGGGCCTCAACAGCGAGCAGTACTTC.

The chain combines TRBV28 with TRBJ1-5; D is possibly TRBD1 (5 bases). The CDR3 consists of 15 residues. Germline V gene lookup returns CDR1 MDHEN and CDR2 SYDVKM. V dropped 5 bases and J dropped 4 bases, with 15 bases sitting between them. The CDR3 sequence is CASSPPYGGNQPQHF. The DNA of the CDR3 is TGTGCCAGCAGTCCCCCTTATGGGGGGAATCAGCCCCAGCATTTT.

The chain uses TRBV7-9 and TRBJ2-1; no definite D call. Germline V CDR1 and CDR2: SEHNR, FQNEAQ (reference sequence). This CDR3 is 13 amino acids long. Trimming left V 2 bases short and J 4 bases short, with 6 bases between. The CDR3 DNA reads TGTGCCAGCAGCTTACCAGAGTACAATGAGCAGTTCTTC. As protein: CASSLPEYNEQFF.

The chain uses TRBV27 and TRBJ1-3; D might be TRBD1 (6 bases). V lost 2 bases and J 4 bases, leaving 9 bases between the germline ends. There are 14 residues in the CDR3. Germline V gives CDR1 MNHEY, CDR2 SMNVEV (reference sequence). The CDR3 loop reads CASSLGGPGNTIYF. As DNA, the CDR3 is TGTGCCAGCAGTTTAGGGGGGCCCGGAAACACCATATATTTT.

The chain combines TRBV7-3 with TRBJ2-5, with TRBD2 identical over 8 bases. Germline V lookup: CDR1 SGHTA, CDR2 FQGTGA. Germline trimming cut 2 bases from V and 4 bases from J; bases unmatched to any gene: 3. There are 14 residues in the CDR3. The CDR3 nucleotides are TGTGCCAGCAGCTTAGAGCTAGCGGGAGAGACCCAGTACTTC. Translating gives CASSLELAGETQYF.

The chain is built from TRBV7-6 and TRBJ2-2; 12 positions agree with TRBD2. The V and J ends lost 5 bases and 4 bases, in that order; junction bases with no gene match: 8. CDR3 length: 17 amino acids. CDR1 SGHVS and CDR2 FNYEAQ come from the germline V gene. The CDR3 is CASSTRLAGGSTGELFF. DNA of the CDR3: TGTGCCAGCAGCACCCGTCTAGCGGGAGGGAGCACCGGGGAGCTGTTTTTT.

The chain carries TRBV10-3 and TRBJ2-7; 12 nucleotides agree with TRBD2. Germline V gene sequence: CDR1 ENHRY, CDR2 SYGVKD. Trimming at V came to 9 bases and at J to 6 bases, leaving 12 bases not matched to a gene. There are 15 residues in the CDR3. The CDR3 DNA reads as TGTGCCATAGGACTAGCGGGAAAGGGGGGTCTCGAGCAGTACTTC. Translating gives CAIGLAGKGGLEQYF.